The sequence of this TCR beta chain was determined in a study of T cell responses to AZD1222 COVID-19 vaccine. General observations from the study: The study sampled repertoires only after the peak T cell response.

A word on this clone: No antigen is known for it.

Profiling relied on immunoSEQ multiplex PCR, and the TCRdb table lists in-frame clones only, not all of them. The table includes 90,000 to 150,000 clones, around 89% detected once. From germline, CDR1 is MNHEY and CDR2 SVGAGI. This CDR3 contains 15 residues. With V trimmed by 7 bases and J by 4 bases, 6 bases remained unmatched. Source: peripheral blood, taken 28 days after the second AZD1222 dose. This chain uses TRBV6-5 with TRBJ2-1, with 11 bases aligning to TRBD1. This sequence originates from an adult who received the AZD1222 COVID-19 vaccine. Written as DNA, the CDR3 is TGTGCCAGCAAATCCGGGACAGGGGGATACAATGAGCAGTTCTTC. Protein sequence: CASKSGTGGYNEQFF.